This TCR beta chain stems from a study of shared clonotypes between healthy human individuals. Study details: The study drew on a couple of women and a few men aged 18 to 49 as donors. Study-level points and caveats: Shared clonotypes across all four donors exceeded non-shared ones in generation probability.

As processed by the authors: Because ImmunoSEQ provided only junction sequences with no quality scores, the filtering differed. Some clones are missing from TCRdb's copy, which holds only in-frame ones; the method was immunoSEQ multiplex PCR. From that table come the V and J calls and clone size; the DNA was used to work out D and trimming. Counted here are fewer than 3 million clones, just under 95% occurring once; the ten biggest clones make up approximately 0.39%. V was cut by 4 bases and J by 0 bases, with 11 bases left in between. The CDR3 consists of 15 residues. Germline lookup yields CDR1 SGHRS and CDR2 YFSETQ. This clone occurred once. Its antigen is unknown. Other DNA sequences in the sample encode the same CDR3.

The sequenced material came from naive CD4+ T cells from PBMCs. The subset was: CD45RA+ positively selected. The receptor was isolated from a man aged 18 to 29 in good health. Some clones in this sample may be carry-over from other donors' samples. This rearrangement joins TRBV5-1 to TRBJ2-1; a weak D match, TRBD1 (7 bases). The CDR3 sequence: CASSPGGSSYNEQFF. The CDR3 bases are TGCGCCAGCAGCCCAGGGGGGAGCTCCTACAATGAGCAGTTCTTC.